The 22 T cell receptor beta chains listed next were all sequenced from one sample in a study of blood T cells in healthy people across ages. A second about 7 to 12 cycle PCR used barcoded and J-beta primers. TCRdb called the 5' RACE reads again in MiXCR, with one record for every CDR3 protein. The sample lists 850,000 to 1,000,000 distinct CDR3 sequences; around 54% were seen once. The sequencing sample was made of blood. These TCRs come from a woman aged 55-75 years in good health.

This clonotype was detected only once. The chain carries TRBV6-2 or TRBV6-3 and TRBJ2-7; 8 nucleotides align to TRBD2. Losses at the gene ends were 6 bases for V and 0 bases for J; bases not matched to a gene: 7. CDR1 is MNHEY and CDR2 is SVGEGT in the germline V gene. The CDR3 has 15 residues. This CDR3 is CASRLAGTISYEQYF. The CDR3 region has the DNA TGTGCCAGCAGGCTAGCGGGCACTATCTCCTACGAGCAGTACTTC.

This clonotype appeared a few times. This chain uses TRBV12-3 or TRBV12-4 with TRBJ2-5; 14 nucleotides line up with TRBD2. The J call may be mistaken, given a closer DNA end match to TRBJ2-7. The CDR3 covers 16 residues. CDR3: CASSPGTSGRGYEQYF. The CDR3 region has the DNA TGTGCCAGCAGCCCCGGGACTAGCGGGAGAGGGTACGAGCAGTACTTC.

This sequence joins TRBV29-1 and TRBJ1-1; D gene unclear. Germline-derived CDR1 and CDR2 are SQVTM and ANQGSEA. V lost 4 bases, J lost 9 bases, and 15 bases lay in between. The CDR3 runs to 12 residues. This CDR3 reads CSVGAANGKAFF. In DNA form, the CDR3 reads TGCAGCGTTGGTGCAGCGAACGGGAAAGCTTTCTTT.

This chain links TRBV2 with TRBJ2-2; 7 nucleotides match TRBD1. The V gene end was trimmed by 5 bases and the J gene end by 5 bases; junction bases not matched to a gene: 5. CDR3 length equals 14 residues. Germline loops: CDR1 SNHLY, CDR2 FYNNEI. The CDR3 nucleotides read TGTGCCAGCAGTTGGGACAGTAAAACCGGGGAGCTGTTTTTT. Encoded protein: CASSWDSKTGELFF.

This chain links TRBV5-1 with TRBJ2-4, with 14 bases identical to TRBD2. V gave up 2 bases and J gave up 11 bases; unmatched junction bases: 3. The CDR3 sequence is 14 residues long. Germline V gene data show CDR1 as SGHRS and CDR2 as YFSETQ. The CDR3 here is CASSLRTSGGLQYF. The DNA for the CDR3 is TGCGCCAGCAGCTTACGGACTAGCGGGGGGCTTCAGTACTTC.

A few counts support this clonotype. The rearrangement links TRBV4-3 to TRBJ2-4; 12 nucleotides match TRBD2. Germline CDR1 is LGHNA and CDR2 is YSLEER. CDR3 length: 18 residues. Unmatched junction bases numbered 9, after V lost 4 bases and J lost 2 bases. The CDR3 spells CASSPSTGLAGSKNIQYF. CDR3 bases: TGCGCCAGCAGCCCGTCCACTGGACTAGCGGGATCCAAAAACATTCAGTACTTC.

The chain carries TRBV3-1 and TRBJ1-6, with TRBD1 identical over 7 bases. V was pared by 4 bases and J by 7 bases, with 4 bases of the junction left unmatched. The CDR3 runs to 14 residues. Germline CDR1 is LGHDT and CDR2 is YNNKEL (reference sequence). The CDR3 region has the DNA TGTGCCAGCAGCCCAACGACAGGGAATTCACCCCTCCACTTT. Translated: CASSPTTGNSPLHF.

The chain is built from TRBV7-2 and TRBJ1-4, with 8 bases that match TRBD1. Trimming took 5 bases from V and 1 from J; bases not matched to a gene: 3. The germline gives CDR1 SGHTA, CDR2 FQGNSA. The CDR3 has 15 residues. The CDR3 sequence is CASSGTGGTNEKLFF. CDR3 nucleotide sequence: TGTGCCAGCAGCGGGACAGGAGGAACTAATGAAAAACTGTTTTTT.

J is TRBJ1-3 and V is TRBV5-1; 8 nucleotides match TRBD1. The length of the CDR3 is 15 residues. Germline CDR1 and CDR2: SGHRS and YFSETQ. V dropped 4 bases and J dropped 0; count of bases not matched to a gene: 3. DNA for the CDR3: TGCGCCAGCAGCGCCACAGGGGGCTCTGGAAACACCATATATTTT. Protein product: CASSATGGSGNTIYF.

About this clonotype: One junction end does not reproduce the germline sequence, and a read error may be involved. The V and J genes are TRBV29-1 and TRBJ2-3; 13 bases are a match to TRBD2. CDR1 is SQVTM and CDR2 is ANQGSEA in the germline V gene. The CDR3 is 18 amino acids. The CDR3 region has the DNA TGCAGCGTAAGGACTAGCGGGAGTGTGGTGTCGGACACAGGTACGCAGTATTTT. This translates into CSVRTSGSVVSDTGTQYF.

The chain joins TRBV7-9 to TRBJ2-1; perhaps TRBD2 as D (6 bases). The CDR3 runs 17 residues. The germline V gene encodes CDR1 SEHNR and CDR2 FQNEAQ (reference sequence). Trimming removed 7 bases at V and 4 bases at J, with 23 bases between. CDR3 sequence: CASTSTQVPGLYNEQFF. CDR3 sequence (DNA): TGTGCCAGCACCTCGACTCAAGTACCGGGACTGTACAATGAGCAGTTCTTC.

J is TRBJ2-1 and V is TRBV5-6; TRBD1 aligns across 7 bases. This CDR3 is 14 amino acids long. Germline CDR1 reads SGHDT; CDR2 reads YYEEEE. Trimming removed 6 bases from V and 7 bases from J; junction bases left unmatched: 10. DNA for the CDR3: TGTGCCAGCAACTGGGTTGCAGGGGGAAATGAGCAGTTCTTC. Translated: CASNWVAGGNEQFF.

The rearrangement links TRBV20-1 to TRBJ2-7, with D possibly being TRBD1 (7 bases). The CDR3 loop spans 12 amino acids. V was clipped by 6 bases and J by 7 bases, with 16 bases between them. The germline V gene encodes CDR1 DFQATT and CDR2 SNEGSKA (reference sequence). Written as DNA, the CDR3 is TGCAGTGCCCAGGGGGGACTGGGAGAGCAGTACTTC. Its translation is CSAQGGLGEQYF.

A few counts support this clonotype. The chain carries TRBV20-1 and TRBJ1-5, with a possible D match to TRBD1 (5 bases). This CDR3 has 12 amino acids. Trimming pared 6 bases from V and 2 bases from J, leaving 8 bases between. The germline gives CDR1 DFQATT, CDR2 SNEGSKA (reference sequence). The CDR3 protein is CSARERNQPQHF. In DNA form, the CDR3 reads TGCAGTGCCAGGGAGCGCAATCAGCCCCAGCATTTT.

The J gene is TRBJ2-1, the V gene TRBV2; TRBD1 agrees at 7 bases. The V gene end was trimmed by 3 bases and the J gene end by 6 bases; junction bases not matched to a gene: 5. Germline CDR1 is SNHLY and CDR2 is FYNNEI. The CDR3 contains 14 residues. The CDR3: CASSETGILNEQFF. The CDR3 DNA is TGTGCCAGCAGTGAGACAGGGATTCTCAATGAGCAGTTCTTC.

Concerning this clonotype: At one boundary the junction diverges from the germline segment, which might be a read error. The CDR3 sequence: CAGSQDLGAETQYF. In nucleotides, the CDR3 is TGCGCCGGCAGCCAAGATTTAGGGGCAGAGACCCAGTACTTC. V usage is TRBV4-1 and J usage is TRBJ2-5; D possibly corresponds to TRBD1 (5 bases). CDR3 length: 14 residues. Germline CDR1 is MGHRA and CDR2 is YSYEKL.

The CDR3 sequence: CASSTKSGESNQPQHF. CDR3 sequence (DNA): TGTGCCAGCAGCACAAAATCAGGGGAAAGCAATCAGCCCCAGCATTTT. The chain recombines TRBV14 with TRBJ1-5, with D possibly TRBD1 on 6 matching bases. Looked up from germline, CDR1 is SGHDN and CDR2 is FVKESK. Trimming pared 5 bases from V and 1 base from J, leaving 15 bases between. This CDR3 contains 16 residues.

V usage is TRBV7-2 and J usage is TRBJ2-1; D gene unclear. The CDR3 runs to 12 residues. The germline V gene has CDR1 SGHTA and CDR2 FQGNSA. The V end was cut by 3 bases, the J end by 6 bases, with 6 bases between. The CDR3 spells CASSLNTNEQFF. The CDR3 DNA sequence: TGTGCCAGCAGCTTGAATACCAATGAGCAGTTCTTC.

This clonotype has just a few counts. This chain links TRBV12-3 or TRBV12-4 with TRBJ2-7; 8 positions agree with TRBD1. With 2 bases clipped from V and 5 bases from J, the junction kept 11 bases outside the gene matches. This CDR3 comprises 16 residues. CDR3 bases: TGTGCCAGCAGTTTATACACCAGAGGACAGGGAAACGAGCAGTACTTC. This encodes CASSLYTRGQGNEQYF.

Concerning this clonotype: At one of its ends the junction is not consistent with the germline gene, which may arise from a read error. This sequence joins TRBV6-1 and TRBJ2-3; D assignment may be TRBD1 or TRBD2 (5 bases each). The CDR3 consists of 16 residues. Germline CDR1 MNHNS, CDR2 SASEGT. The CDR3 loop reads CASRRVGTTFTGTQYF. The CDR3 DNA sequence: TGTGCCAGCAGAAGGGTAGGGACCACCTTTACAGGTACGCAGTATTTT.

J is TRBJ1-2 and V is TRBV6-1; D is unresolved. V lost 2 bases and J 2 bases, leaving 12 bases between the germline ends. The CDR3 is 15 residues long. In germline, CDR1 is MNHNS, CDR2 SASEGT. The CDR3, as DNA: TGTGCCAGCAGTGAACGTAGGCAGTTGAACTATGGCTACACCTTC. Its translation is CASSERRQLNYGYTF.

The rearrangement joins TRBV9 to TRBJ2-7; D may be TRBD2 (5 bases). Trimming shortened V by 0 bases and J by 5 bases, and 27 bases separated the two germline ends. The CDR3 contains 19 residues. Germline V gene data show CDR1 as SGDLS and CDR2 as YYNGEE. The CDR3 DNA reads TGTGCCAGCAGCGTAGCACCTCTCCCTGGCACTAGTATCCGCCACGAGCAGTACTTC. It specifies CASSVAPLPGTSIRHEQYF.